This T cell receptor beta chain was recorded in a study of shared clonotypes between healthy human individuals. Libraries were prepared by immunoSEQ multiplex PCR; TCRdb keeps only in-frame clonotypes and omits some of them. This sample has over a million clones, with 95% to 97% found just once. CDR1 and CDR2 from the germline V gene are LGHNA and YSLEER. V lost 0 bases, J lost 5 bases, and 3 bases stayed unmatched. The CDR3 spans 16 residues. A word on this clone: The antigen is undetermined.

Findings and caveats of the study: The study found lower generation probabilities in non-shared clonotypes than in those shared by all four donors.

The chain links TRBV4-3 to TRBJ2-3; 12 bases align to TRBD2. This sequence was found in a man under 40 in good health. The sample taken for sequencing was naive CD4+ T cells sorted from blood. The subset denotes: CD45RA+ positively selected. The chain's CDR3 is CASSQDALAGGDTQYF. CDR3 sequence (DNA): TGCGCCAGCAGCCAAGACGCACTAGCGGGAGGAGATACGCAGTATTTT.